Listed below are T cell receptor beta chains from one sample, sequenced in a study of neurological immune-mediated disorders. TCRdb itself ran the 5' RACE reads through MiXCR, one entry per CDR3 protein. The repertoire includes over 60,000 distinct CDR3 sequences, around 4.8% of them detected once, and roughly 3.2% sits in the top ten. Sequenced input: PBMCs. Source of these receptors: a woman between 45 and 60 years old with multiple sclerosis. Both conserved end residues are trimmed from each CDR3. Fields, in order: clone size, J gene, D gene, V gene, CDR3 protein. The D gene is left open where the match is weak. Expanded clones get a size class; other rows say once, few or many, or leave the size out.

-	TRBJ2-3	-	TRBV5-1	ASSLGRGSTDTQY
many	TRBJ1-1	-	TRBV7-9	ASSQVVEEAF
few	TRBJ2-5	-	TRBV29-1	SVGSFQETQY
many	TRBJ2-3	TRBD1	TRBV5-1	ASSLGQGGSTDTQY
-	TRBJ1-1	TRBD1	TRBV5-5	ASSVTGGNTEAF
many	TRBJ1-6	-	TRBV2	ASSLDRTGRPLH
many	TRBJ2-5	TRBD2	TRBV11-2	ASSSGLAVSPRTQY
many	TRBJ2-1	-	TRBV12-3/TRBV12-4	ASSLVGGNEQF
many	TRBJ1-1	-	TRBV5-1	ASSLAMGESEAF
many	TRBJ2-7	-	TRBV7-9	ASSSPRGLSYEQY
many	TRBJ2-3	-	TRBV5-1	ASSALGGDTQY
many	TRBJ2-5	-	TRBV11-3	ASSYTGQRWETQY
many	TRBJ1-1	-	TRBV20-1	SARGEVTEAF
-	TRBJ2-7	TRBD2	TRBV10-3	ASSGGYEQY
many	TRBJ2-5	TRBD2	TRBV6-1	ASSEGLAGEETQY
-	TRBJ1-4	-	TRBV6-2/TRBV6-3	ASSSGHAINEKLF
many	TRBJ2-5	TRBD2	TRBV20-1	SARLAAIGQETQY
many	TRBJ2-7	TRBD1	TRBV20-1	SAELGTGSYEQY
many	TRBJ2-5	-	TRBV24-1	ATAGTVQETQY
many	TRBJ1-2	-	TRBV5-6	ASSLAPANHGYT
many	TRBJ2-7	TRBD1	TRBV4-2	ASSQDSGTGAREQY
many	TRBJ2-3	TRBD2	TRBV5-5	ASSWTLGGASDTQY
many	TRBJ2-3	-	TRBV10-3	AISDLDTQY
few	TRBJ2-3	TRBD1	TRBV11-2	ASSLGDRATDTQY
many	TRBJ2-7	-	TRBV20-1	SASGRYEQY
many	TRBJ1-1	TRBD1	TRBV4-3	ASSQEPGQLNTEAF